The clone carrying this TCR beta chain has just a few counts. Its antigen is unknown. CDR1 and CDR2 (germline): SGHRS, YFSETQ. V shed 4 bases, J shed 9 bases, and the junction held 8 bases outside the gene matches. The CDR3 totals 13 residues. This record comes from a study of post-analysis software for immune sequencing data. Study conclusions and caveats: When compared against controls, multiple sclerosis patients showed significantly lower normalized Chao1 diversity. TRBV segments more frequent in patients than in controls numbered about 5 and included TRBV5-6, TRBV5-1 and TRBV20-1. F-measure co-clustering was strong for batch-matched samples.

Unique molecular identifiers tagged the TCR beta cDNA libraries. Yield was 500,000 to 600,000 cDNA molecules from around 1 to 9.1 million T cells. TCRdb ran MiXCR on the PCR reads and lists one entry per CDR3 protein. The sample lists some 800,000 distinct CDR3 sequences, approximately 44% occurring once. The chain couples TRBV5-1 to TRBJ2-7; 9 nucleotides match TRBD1. This clonotype was obtained from a girl between 10 and 17 years old with multiple sclerosis. Sequenced sample: blood. The chain's CDR3 is CASSGGQGGAQYF. CDR3 DNA: TGCGCCAGCAGCGGGGGACAGGGTGGCGCGCAGTACTTC.